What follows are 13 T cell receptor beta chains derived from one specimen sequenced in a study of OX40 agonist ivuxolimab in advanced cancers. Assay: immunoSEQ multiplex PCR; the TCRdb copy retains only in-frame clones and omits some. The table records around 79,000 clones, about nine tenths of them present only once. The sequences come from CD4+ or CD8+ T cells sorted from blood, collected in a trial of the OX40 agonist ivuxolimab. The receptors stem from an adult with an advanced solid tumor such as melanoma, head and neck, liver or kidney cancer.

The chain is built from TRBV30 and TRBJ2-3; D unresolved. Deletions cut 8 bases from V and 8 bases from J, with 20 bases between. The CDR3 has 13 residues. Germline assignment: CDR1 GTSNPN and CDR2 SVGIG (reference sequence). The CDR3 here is CASLLHPQSTQYF. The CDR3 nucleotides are TGTGCCAGCCTTCTTCATCCCCAGAGTACGCAGTATTTT.

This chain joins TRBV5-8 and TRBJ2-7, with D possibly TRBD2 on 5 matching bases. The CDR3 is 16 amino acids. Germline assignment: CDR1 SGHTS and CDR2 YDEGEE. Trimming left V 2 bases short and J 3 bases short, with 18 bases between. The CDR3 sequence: CASSLFYGNPDYEQYF. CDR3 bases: TGTGCCAGCAGCTTATTTTACGGGAACCCAGACTACGAGCAGTACTTC.

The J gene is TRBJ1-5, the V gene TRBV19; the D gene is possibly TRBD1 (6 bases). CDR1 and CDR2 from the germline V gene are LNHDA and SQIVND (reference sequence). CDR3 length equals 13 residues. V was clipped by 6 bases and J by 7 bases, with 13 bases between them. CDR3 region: CASSLGAEQPQHF. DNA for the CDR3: TGTGCCAGTAGCCTGGGGGCGGAACAGCCCCAGCATTTT.

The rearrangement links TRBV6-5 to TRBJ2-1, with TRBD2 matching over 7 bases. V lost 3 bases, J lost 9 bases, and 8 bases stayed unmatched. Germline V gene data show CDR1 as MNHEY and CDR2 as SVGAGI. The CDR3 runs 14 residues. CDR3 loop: CASSYRGGGGEQFF. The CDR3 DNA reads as TGTGCCAGCAGTTATCGGGGCGGCGGGGGTGAGCAGTTCTTC.

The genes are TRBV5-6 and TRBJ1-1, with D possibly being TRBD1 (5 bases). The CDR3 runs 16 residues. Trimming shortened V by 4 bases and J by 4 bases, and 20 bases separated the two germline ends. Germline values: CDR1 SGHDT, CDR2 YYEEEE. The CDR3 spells CASSGGSSRGGTEAFF. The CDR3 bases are TGTGCCAGCAGCGGCGGGTCCTCGAGGGGTGGCACTGAAGCTTTCTTT. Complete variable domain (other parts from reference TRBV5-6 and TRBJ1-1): DAGVTQSPTHLIKTRGQQVTLRCSPKSGHDTVSWYQQALGQGPQFIFQYYEEEERQRGNFPDRFSGHQFPNYSSELNVNALLLGDSALYLCASSGGSSRGGTEAFFGQGTRLTVV.

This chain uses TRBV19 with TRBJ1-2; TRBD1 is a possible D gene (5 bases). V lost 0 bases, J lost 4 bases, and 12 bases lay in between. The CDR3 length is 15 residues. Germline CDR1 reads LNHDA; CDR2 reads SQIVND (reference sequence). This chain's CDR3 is CASSIEGAQGYGYTF. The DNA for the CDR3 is TGTGCCAGTAGTATAGAGGGCGCGCAGGGCTATGGCTACACCTTC.

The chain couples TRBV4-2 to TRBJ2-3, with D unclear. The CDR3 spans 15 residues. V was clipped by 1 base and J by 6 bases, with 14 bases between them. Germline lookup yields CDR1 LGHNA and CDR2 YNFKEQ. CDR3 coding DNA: TGTGCCAGCAGCCAAGGGTTAGGAATAGGGGATACGCAGTATTTT. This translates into CASSQGLGIGDTQYF.

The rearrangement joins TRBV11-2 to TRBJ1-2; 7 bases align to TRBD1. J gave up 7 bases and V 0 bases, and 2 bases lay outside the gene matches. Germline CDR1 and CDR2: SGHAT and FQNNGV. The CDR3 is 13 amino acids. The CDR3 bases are TGTGCCAGCAGCTTAGAGGCAGGGGGTGGCTACACCTTC. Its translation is CASSLEAGGGYTF. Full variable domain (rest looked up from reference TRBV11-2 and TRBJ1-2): EAGVAQSPRYKIIEKRQSVAFWCNPISGHATLYWYQQILGQGPKLLIQFQNNGVVDDSQLPKDRFSAERLKGVDSTLKIQPAKLEDSAVYLCASSLEAGGGYTFGSGTRLTVV.

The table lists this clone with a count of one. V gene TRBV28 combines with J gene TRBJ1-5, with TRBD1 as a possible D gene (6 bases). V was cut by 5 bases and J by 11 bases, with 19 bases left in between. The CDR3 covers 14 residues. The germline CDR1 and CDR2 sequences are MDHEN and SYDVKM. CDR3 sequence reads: CASSDSGTPGAQHF. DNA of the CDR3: TGTGCCAGCAGTGATTCCGGGACACCGGGAGCCCAGCATTTT.

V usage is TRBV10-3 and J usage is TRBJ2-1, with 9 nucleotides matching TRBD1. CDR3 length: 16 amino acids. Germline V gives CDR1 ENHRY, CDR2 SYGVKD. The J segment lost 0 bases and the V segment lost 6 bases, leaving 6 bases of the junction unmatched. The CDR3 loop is CAIRESTGGSYNEQFF. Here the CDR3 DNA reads TGTGCCATCAGGGAATCGACAGGGGGCTCCTACAATGAGCAGTTCTTC.

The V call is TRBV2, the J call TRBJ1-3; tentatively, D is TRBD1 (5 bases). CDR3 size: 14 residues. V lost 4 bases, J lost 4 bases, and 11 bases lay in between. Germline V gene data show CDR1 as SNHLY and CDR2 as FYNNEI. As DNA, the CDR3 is TGTGCCAGCAGTGCGACAGTGTCCGGAAACACCATATATTTT. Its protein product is CASSATVSGNTIYF.

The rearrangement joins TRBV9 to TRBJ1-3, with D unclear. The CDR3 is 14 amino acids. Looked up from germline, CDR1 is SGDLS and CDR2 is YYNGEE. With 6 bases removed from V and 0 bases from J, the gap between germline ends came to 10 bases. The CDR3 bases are TGTGCCAGCACCAGATCGGGCTCTGGAAACACCATATATTTT. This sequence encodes CASTRSGSGNTIYF.

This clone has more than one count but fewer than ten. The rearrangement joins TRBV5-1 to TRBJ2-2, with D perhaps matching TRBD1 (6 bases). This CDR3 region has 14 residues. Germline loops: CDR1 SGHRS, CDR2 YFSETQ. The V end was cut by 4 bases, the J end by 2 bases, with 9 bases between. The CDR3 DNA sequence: TGCGCCAGCAGCATACAGGGAAACACCGGGGAGCTGTTTTTT. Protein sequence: CASSIQGNTGELFF.